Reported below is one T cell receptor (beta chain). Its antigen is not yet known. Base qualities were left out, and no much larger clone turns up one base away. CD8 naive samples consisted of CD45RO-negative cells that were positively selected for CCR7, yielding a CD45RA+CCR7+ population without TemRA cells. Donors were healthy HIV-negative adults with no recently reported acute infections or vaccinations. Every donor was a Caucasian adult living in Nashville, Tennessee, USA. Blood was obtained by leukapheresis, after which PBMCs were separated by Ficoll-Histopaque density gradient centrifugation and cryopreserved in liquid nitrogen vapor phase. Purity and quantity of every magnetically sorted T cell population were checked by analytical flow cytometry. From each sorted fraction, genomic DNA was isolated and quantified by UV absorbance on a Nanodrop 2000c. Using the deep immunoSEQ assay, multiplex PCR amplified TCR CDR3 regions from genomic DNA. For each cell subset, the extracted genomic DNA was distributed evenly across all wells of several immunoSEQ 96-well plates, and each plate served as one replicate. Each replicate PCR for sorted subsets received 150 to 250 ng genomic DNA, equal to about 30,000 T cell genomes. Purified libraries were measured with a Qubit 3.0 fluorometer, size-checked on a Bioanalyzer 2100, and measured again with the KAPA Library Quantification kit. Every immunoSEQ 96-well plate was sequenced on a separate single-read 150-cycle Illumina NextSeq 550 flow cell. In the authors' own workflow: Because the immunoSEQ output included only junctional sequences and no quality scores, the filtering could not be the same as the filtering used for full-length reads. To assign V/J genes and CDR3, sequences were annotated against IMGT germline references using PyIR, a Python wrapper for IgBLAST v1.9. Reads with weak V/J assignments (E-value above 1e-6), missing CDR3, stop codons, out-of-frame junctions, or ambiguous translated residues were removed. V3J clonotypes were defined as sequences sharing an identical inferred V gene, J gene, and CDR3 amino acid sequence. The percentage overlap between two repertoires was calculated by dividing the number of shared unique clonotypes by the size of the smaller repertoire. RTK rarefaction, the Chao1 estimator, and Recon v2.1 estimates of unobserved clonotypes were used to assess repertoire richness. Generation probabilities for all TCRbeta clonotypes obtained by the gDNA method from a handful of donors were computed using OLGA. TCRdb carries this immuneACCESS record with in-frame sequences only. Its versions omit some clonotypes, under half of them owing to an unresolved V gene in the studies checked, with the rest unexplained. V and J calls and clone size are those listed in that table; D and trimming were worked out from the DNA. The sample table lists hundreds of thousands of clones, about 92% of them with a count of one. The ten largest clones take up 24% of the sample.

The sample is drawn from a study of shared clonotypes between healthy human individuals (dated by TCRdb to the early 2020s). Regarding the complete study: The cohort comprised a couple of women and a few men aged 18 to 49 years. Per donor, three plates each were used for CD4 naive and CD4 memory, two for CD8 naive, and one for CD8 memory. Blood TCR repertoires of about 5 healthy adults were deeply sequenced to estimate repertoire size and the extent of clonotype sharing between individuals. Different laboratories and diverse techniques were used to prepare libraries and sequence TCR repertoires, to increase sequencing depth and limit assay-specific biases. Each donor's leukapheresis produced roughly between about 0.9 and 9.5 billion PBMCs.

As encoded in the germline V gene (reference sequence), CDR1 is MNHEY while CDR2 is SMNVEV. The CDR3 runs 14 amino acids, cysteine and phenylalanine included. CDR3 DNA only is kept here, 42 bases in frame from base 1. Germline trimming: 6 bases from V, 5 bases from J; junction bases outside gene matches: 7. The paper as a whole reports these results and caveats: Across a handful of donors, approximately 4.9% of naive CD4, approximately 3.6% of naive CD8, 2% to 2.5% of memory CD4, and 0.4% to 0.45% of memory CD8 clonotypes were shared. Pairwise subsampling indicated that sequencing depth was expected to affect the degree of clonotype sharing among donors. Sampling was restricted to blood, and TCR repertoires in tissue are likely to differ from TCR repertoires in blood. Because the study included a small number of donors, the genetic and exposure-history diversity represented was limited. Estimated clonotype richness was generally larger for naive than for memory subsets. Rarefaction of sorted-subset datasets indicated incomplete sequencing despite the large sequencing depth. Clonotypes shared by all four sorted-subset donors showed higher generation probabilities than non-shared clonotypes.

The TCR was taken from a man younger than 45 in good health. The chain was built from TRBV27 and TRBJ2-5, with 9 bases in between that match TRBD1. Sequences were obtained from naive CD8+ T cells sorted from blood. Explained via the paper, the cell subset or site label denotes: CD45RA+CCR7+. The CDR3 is CASRSTGGEETQYF. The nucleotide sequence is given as TGTGCCAGCAGGTCTACAGGGGGCGAGGAGACCCAGTACTTC.